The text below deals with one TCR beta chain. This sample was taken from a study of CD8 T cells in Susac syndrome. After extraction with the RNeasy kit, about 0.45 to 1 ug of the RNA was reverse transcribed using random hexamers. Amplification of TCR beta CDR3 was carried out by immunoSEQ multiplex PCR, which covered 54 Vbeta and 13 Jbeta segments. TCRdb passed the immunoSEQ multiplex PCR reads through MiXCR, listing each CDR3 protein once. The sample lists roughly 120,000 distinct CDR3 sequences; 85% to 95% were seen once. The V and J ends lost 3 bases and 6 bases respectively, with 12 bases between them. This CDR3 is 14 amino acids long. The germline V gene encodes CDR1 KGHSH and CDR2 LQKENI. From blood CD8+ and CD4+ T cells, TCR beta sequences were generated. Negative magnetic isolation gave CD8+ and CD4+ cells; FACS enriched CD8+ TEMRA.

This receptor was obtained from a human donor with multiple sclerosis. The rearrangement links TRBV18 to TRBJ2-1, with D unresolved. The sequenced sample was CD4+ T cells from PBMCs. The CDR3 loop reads CASSPLEESNEQFF. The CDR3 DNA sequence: TGTGCCAGCTCACCGCTTGAAGAGAGCAATGAGCAGTTCTTC. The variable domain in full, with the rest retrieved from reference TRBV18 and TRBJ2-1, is NAGVMQNPRHLVRRRGQEARLRCSPMKGHSHVYWYRQLPEEGLKFMVYLQKENIIDESGMPKERFSAEFPKEGPSILRIQQVVRGDSAAYFCASSPLEESNEQFFGPGTRLTVL.